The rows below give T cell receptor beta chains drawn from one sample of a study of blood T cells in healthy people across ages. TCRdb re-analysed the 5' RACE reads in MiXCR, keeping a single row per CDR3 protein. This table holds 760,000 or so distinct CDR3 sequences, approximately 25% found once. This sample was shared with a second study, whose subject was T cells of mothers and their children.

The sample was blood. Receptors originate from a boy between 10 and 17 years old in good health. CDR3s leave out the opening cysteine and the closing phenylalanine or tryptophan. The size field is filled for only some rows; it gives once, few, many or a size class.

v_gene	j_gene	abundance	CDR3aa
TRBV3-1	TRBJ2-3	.	ASSQEDRVTDTQY
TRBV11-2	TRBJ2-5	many	ASSEASGDPFQETQY
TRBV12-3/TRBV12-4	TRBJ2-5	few	ASSLMDRERKQY
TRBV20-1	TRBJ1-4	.	SANPLGDEKLF
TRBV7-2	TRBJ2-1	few	ASRELTGAVDEQF
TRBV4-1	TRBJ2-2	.	ASSRDGTAVGELF
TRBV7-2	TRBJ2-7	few	ASSSFGQGVNEQY
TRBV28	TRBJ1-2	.	ASSLQEYGYT
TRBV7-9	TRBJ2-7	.	ASSTGASYEQY
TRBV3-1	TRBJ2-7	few	ASSQGTGGPYEQY
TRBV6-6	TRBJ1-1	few	ASRVQGKGTEAF
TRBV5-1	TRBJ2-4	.	ASSFTVGAKNIQY
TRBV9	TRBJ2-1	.	ASSVVEQF
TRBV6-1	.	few	ASSGMGEAYNEQF
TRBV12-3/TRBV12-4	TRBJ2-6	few	ASSPGPRGPEASGADVLT
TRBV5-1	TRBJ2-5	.	ASSLERGAQETQY
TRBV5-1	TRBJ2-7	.	ASSLDTDSYEQY
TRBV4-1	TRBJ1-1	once	ASSLPLRRKGAGQVNTEAF
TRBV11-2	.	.	ASSLGPGPPYNEQF
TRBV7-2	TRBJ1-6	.	ASSLGTGSSYNSPLH
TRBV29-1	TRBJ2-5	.	SVARGNQETQY
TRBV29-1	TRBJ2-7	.	SVGLENYGHEQY
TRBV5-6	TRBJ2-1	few	ASSIGAGAYNEQF
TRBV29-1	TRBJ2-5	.	SVDGGAETQY
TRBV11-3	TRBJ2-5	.	ASSAYQDQETQY
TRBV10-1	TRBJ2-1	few	ASSEVLAGVSEQF
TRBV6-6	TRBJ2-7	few	ASSYSQGPYEQY
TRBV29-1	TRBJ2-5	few	SVEESSGRVGETQY